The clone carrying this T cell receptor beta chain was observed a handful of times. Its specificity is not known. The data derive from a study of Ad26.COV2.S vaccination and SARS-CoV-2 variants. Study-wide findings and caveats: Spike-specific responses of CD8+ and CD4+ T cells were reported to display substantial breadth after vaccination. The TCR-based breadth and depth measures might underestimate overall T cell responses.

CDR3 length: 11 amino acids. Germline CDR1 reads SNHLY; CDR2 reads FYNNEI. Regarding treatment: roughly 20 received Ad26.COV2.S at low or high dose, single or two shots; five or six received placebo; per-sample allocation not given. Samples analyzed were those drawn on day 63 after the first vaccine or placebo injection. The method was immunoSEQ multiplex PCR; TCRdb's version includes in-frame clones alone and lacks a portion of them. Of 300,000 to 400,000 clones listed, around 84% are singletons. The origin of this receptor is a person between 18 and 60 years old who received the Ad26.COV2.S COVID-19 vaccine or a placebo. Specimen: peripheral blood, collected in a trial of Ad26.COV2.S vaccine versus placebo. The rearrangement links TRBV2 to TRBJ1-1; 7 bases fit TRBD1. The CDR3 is CAYRGSTEAFF. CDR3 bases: TGTGCGTACAGGGGAAGCACTGAAGCTTTCTTT.